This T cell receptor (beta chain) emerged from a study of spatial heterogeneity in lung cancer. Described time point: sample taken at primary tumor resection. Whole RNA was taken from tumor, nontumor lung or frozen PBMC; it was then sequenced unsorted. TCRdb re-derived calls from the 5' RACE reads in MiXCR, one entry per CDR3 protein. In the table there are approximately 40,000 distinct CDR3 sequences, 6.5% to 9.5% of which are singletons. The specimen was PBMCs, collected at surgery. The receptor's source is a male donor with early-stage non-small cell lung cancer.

The CDR3 nucleotides read TGTGCCAGCAGTGTTACTGGACAAGAGACCCAGTACTTC. It encodes CASSVTGQETQYF. The rearrangement links TRBV6-1 to TRBJ2-5; D is unresolved. The CDR3 is made up of 13 amino acids. Per the germline V gene, CDR1 is MNHNS and CDR2 is SASEGT. V lost 4 bases, J lost 2 bases, and 8 bases lay in between.